The rows below give T cell receptor beta chains drawn from one sample of a study of blood T cell repertoires in COVID-19. Sequencing used immunoSEQ multiplex PCR; TCRdb keeps in-frame clones, though not all of them. The sample lists more than 75,000 clones, about 83% seen once, with just over 8% in the top ten. The sample consisted of peripheral blood. Receptors were obtained from a man aged 30-40 years with acute or convalescent COVID-19. CDR3s include the opening cysteine and the closing phenylalanine or tryptophan. A D gene is named only where the DNA matches it firmly. Only some rows state a clone size, as once, few, many or a class for expanded clones.

clone_size d_call j_call v_call cdr3_nt cdr3_aa
- - TRBJ2-1 TRBV4-2 TGTGCCAGCAGCCCCTGGGACTCCCTCCCGGGGCAGTTCTTC CASSPWDSLPGQFF
- TRBD2 TRBJ2-3 TRBV7-2 TGTGCCAGCAGCTTGAGCGGGAGGGCCGTAGGTACGCAGTATTTT CASSLSGRAVGTQYF
- TRBD1 TRBJ1-4 TRBV30 TGTGCCTGGAGTCTCGGGGCAGGGGGCGCAGAAAAACTGTTTTTT CAWSLGAGGAEKLFF
- TRBD2 TRBJ2-1 TRBV3-1/TRBV3-2 TGTGCCAGCAGCCGTGACGGGAGGGCGTTTTATGAGCAGTTCTTC CASSRDGRAFYEQFF
- - TRBJ1-5 TRBV15 TGTGCCACCAGCAGAGTGTCGGAGGGTCAGCCCCAGCATTTT CATSRVSEGQPQHF
- - TRBJ1-6 TRBV2 TGTGCCAGCAACAGGGTCAATTCACCCCTCCACTTT CASNRVNSPLHF
- TRBD1 TRBJ2-7 TRBV5-8 TGTGCCAGCAGTAGCGACAGGGGCGTCTCCTACGAGCAGTACTTC CASSSDRGVSYEQYF
- TRBD1 TRBJ2-5 TRBV3-1/TRBV3-2 TGTGCCAGCAGCAGACAGGGGAGTGAGACCCAGTACTTC CASSRQGSETQYF
- - TRBJ2-7 TRBV7-2 TGTGCCAGCAGCCTGTCCTTCGGGACTTCCTACGAGCAGTACTTC CASSLSFGTSYEQYF
- - TRBJ2-2 TRBV30 TGTGCCTGGAAGCGGTCCTACGAGACCACCGGGGAGCTGTTTTTT CAWKRSYETTGELFF
once TRBD1 TRBJ2-2 TRBV19 TGTGCCAGTTTCCCTTTGGGGGACAGGGGCAGAACCGGGGAGCTGTTTTTT CASFPLGDRGRTGELFF
once - TRBJ2-6 TRBV20-1 TGCAGTGCTAGTCAGGCTGGGGCCAACGTCCTGACTTTC CSASQAGANVLTF
- - TRBJ2-1 TRBV5-5 TGTGCCAGCAGTCCGGGACTGGGGGACAATGAGCAGTTCTTC CASSPGLGDNEQFF
- TRBD1 TRBJ2-3 TRBV6-4 TGTGCCAGCAGTGACTCCGGGGGACAGGGGGCAGATACGCAGTATTTT CASSDSGGQGADTQYF
few - TRBJ1-6 TRBV7-9 TGTGCCAGCAGCTTAAGTCGTGGGCTCGATTCACCCCTCCACTTT CASSLSRGLDSPLHF
- TRBD1 TRBJ1-1 TRBV28 TGTGCCAGCAGTGGGACAGGGGCGAACACTGAAGCTTTCTTT CASSGTGANTEAFF
- - TRBJ2-2 TRBV5-4 TGTGCCAGCAGCTTGGATAATTCCGGGGAGCTGTTTTTT CASSLDNSGELFF
- TRBD1 TRBJ1-3 TRBV6-6 TGTGCCATACAGGACAGGGGAGGAAACACCATATATTTT CAIQDRGGNTIYF
- TRBD1 TRBJ2-7 TRBV7-9 TGTGCCAGCAGCTTAGCCGGACAGGGGCCGACCTACGAGCAGTACTTC CASSLAGQGPTYEQYF
- - TRBJ2-7 TRBV10-2 TGCGCCAGCAGTGAAAGGCAGGCCAACTCCTACGAGCAGTACTTC CASSERQANSYEQYF
- TRBD1 TRBJ1-1 TRBV2 TGTGCCAGCGGCCGGACAGGGCCTGAAGCTTTCTTT CASGRTGPEAFF
- - TRBJ1-6 TRBV4-1 TGCGCCAGCAGCCGGCCGGGAGTTCAGAAACAATCACCCCTCCACTTT CASSRPGVQKQSPLHF
- - TRBJ2-7 TRBV10-1 TGCGCCAGCCAAGAACAGGGTAGGCACGAGCAGTACTTC CASQEQGRHEQYF
- TRBD2 TRBJ2-5 TRBV6-2/TRBV6-3 TGTGCCAGCAGTTACTCTGTAGCGGGAGTACGGGAGACCCAGTACTTC CASSYSVAGVRETQYF
- TRBD2 TRBJ2-3 TRBV11-2 TGTGCCAGCAGCGACGCAGCGGGATCGGGGGATACGCAGTATTTT CASSDAAGSGDTQYF
- - TRBJ2-3 TRBV5-1 TGCGCCAGCAGCTGGAGGTCTACAGATACGCAGTATTTT CASSWRSTDTQYF
- - TRBJ1-5 TRBV28 TGTGCCAGCAGGCTCACAGGGACGGGTCAGCCCCAGCATTTT CASRLTGTGQPQHF
- TRBD1 TRBJ1-2 TRBV5-5 TGTGCCAGCAGCTTCCGGGACAGGGAGCATGGCTACACCTTC CASSFRDREHGYTF